Each of the 27 T cell receptor beta chains below was sequenced from the same sample in a study of tumor and adjacent non-tumor tissue in lung cancer. The library came from three nested PCR rounds adapted from ARM-PCR protocols. TCRdb recomputed calls from the multiplex PCR reads with MiXCR, one row per CDR3 protein. The sample records fewer than 100,000 distinct CDR3 sequences, more than 75% being singletons. This sample's RNA came from whole unsorted tissue. More than 3 cm separated this lung sample from the edge of the tumor. The sample consisted of distant non-tumor lung tissue. The origin of the receptors is a woman in her 50s with non-small cell lung cancer.

In the case of this clonotype: The CDR3 ends on some other residue instead of the conserved phenylalanine or tryptophan, so this is likely a read error. The chain has TRBV10-3 and TRBJ2-7, with D unclear. This CDR3 comprises 11 residues. Trimming removed 4 bases at V and 7 bases at J, with 8 bases between. Per the germline V gene, CDR1 is ENHRY and CDR2 is SYGVKD. The DNA of the CDR3 is TGTGCCATCAGTGTCATCGAGGAGCAGTACTCA. Translating it yields CAISVIEEQYS.

This sequence joins TRBV28 and TRBJ1-3, with D possibly TRBD1 on 5 matching bases. Germline assignment: CDR1 MDHEN and CDR2 SYDVKM. This CDR3 spans 16 amino acids. Trimming took 7 bases from V and 6 from J, leaving 22 bases between them. The CDR3 region is CASKPSGGYTENTIYF. The CDR3 DNA is TGTGCCAGCAAACCCTCCGGGGGATATACTGAAAACACCATATATTTT.

Judged by abundance, this clonotype is medium-sized. The chain links TRBV12-3 or TRBV12-4 to TRBJ2-3, with 11 bases lining up with TRBD2. The CDR3 totals 14 residues. Germline trimming cut 6 bases from V and 5 bases from J; bases unmatched to any gene: 4. The CDR3 protein is CASSPGLAEDTQYF. The CDR3 bases are TGTGCCAGCAGCCCGGGACTAGCGGAAGATACGCAGTATTTT.

Regarding this clonotype: One junction end does not reproduce the germline sequence, and a read error may be involved. The V gene is TRBV28, the J gene TRBJ2-7; TRBD2 agrees at 8 bases. This CDR3 spans 15 amino acids. From germline, CDR1 is MDHEN and CDR2 SYDVKM. The CDR3 DNA sequence: TGTGCCTGCAGTTTAAATAGCGGGGATGCCTACGAGCAGTACTTC. Protein product: CACSLNSGDAYEQYF.

This clonotype was recorded at least ten times. V gene TRBV4-1 combines with J gene TRBJ2-1; maybe TRBD2 (6 bases). The CDR3 runs to 14 residues. The V gene lost 4 bases and the J gene lost 8 bases, with 15 bases spanning the gap. Per germline, CDR1 MGHRA and CDR2 YSYEKL. CDR3 coding DNA: TGCGCCAGCAGCCCGGCGCCGGAGGGAGATGAGCAGTTCTTC. Protein product: CASSPAPEGDEQFF.

To note about this clonotype: Its ends do not fully match the called genes, so a read error is possible. The CDR3 sequence: CASSQGDSDEQYF. The DNA of the CDR3 is TGTGCCAGTAGCCAAGGGGACTCGGACGAGCAGTACTTC. The rearrangement joins TRBV4-2 to TRBJ2-3; possibly TRBD2 for D (6 bases). With the DNA end fitting TRBJ2-7 better, the J assignment may be wrong. There are 13 residues in the CDR3. Germline loops: CDR1 LGHNA, CDR2 YNFKEQ.

Regarding this clonotype: A read error is possible here, since a much larger clone lies one base away. The gene calls are TRBV25-1 and TRBJ2-4; D is unresolved. The CDR3 is 12 amino acids. V was cut by 4 bases and J by 9 bases, with 10 bases left in between. Germline V gene lookup returns CDR1 MGHDK and CDR2 SYGVNS. The CDR3 reads CASSAVLGIQYF. CDR3 DNA sequence: TGTGCCAGCAGTGCAGTGTTGGGCATTCAGTACTTC.

The sample holds many counts of this clonotype. Just one base apart from a much larger clone, this may be a read error. The missing conserved phenylalanine or tryptophan at the end of this CDR3 makes a read error likely. The CDR3 DNA follows: TGTGCCAGCAGTTTTCTTGGACAGAACACTGAAGCTTTCCTT. It translates to CASSFLGQNTEAFL. The chain uses TRBV12-3 or TRBV12-4 and TRBJ1-1; a weak D match, TRBD1 (5 bases). With 3 bases removed from V and 1 base from J, the gap between germline ends came to 9 bases. This CDR3 comprises 14 residues.

To note about this clonotype: This CDR3 is missing its conserved last phenylalanine or tryptophan, likely due to a read error. The chain joins TRBV11-2 to TRBJ2-3; TRBD2 is a possible D gene (6 bases). The CDR3 loop spans 15 amino acids. Germline loops: CDR1 SGHAT, CDR2 FQNNGV. As DNA, the CDR3 is TGTGCAAGCAGCTTAGGACCCCCGGGGGACCATACGCAGTATATT. This gives the protein CASSLGPPGDHTQYI.

In the case of this clonotype: A much larger clonotype is one base distant, so this may be a read error. The J gene is TRBJ2-3, the V gene TRBV24-1, with D possibly being TRBD1 (6 bases). The CDR3 extends over 17 amino acids. CDR1 and CDR2 (germline): KGHDR, SFDVKD. The V and J ends lost 5 bases and 3 bases respectively, with 20 bases between them. The CDR3 protein is CATSGVVSGTPTDTQYF. The CDR3 DNA follows: TGTGCCACCAGTGGTGTTGTGTCCGGGACACCTACAGATACGCAGTATTTT.

This clonotype was observed once. A much larger clone differs from this one at a single base, so this may be a read error. The chain is built from TRBV5-1 and TRBJ2-5; D may correspond to TRBD1 or TRBD2 (6 bases each). The CDR3 is 16 residues long. Germline CDR1 reads SGHRS; CDR2 reads YFSETQ. In DNA, the CDR3 is TGCGTCAGCAGCTTGGTCACCCGGGGGCCACAAGAGACCCAGTACTTC. Translation gives CVSSLVTRGPQETQYF.

This clonotype was found once. One base away lies a much larger clone, so this may be a sequencing read error. The V gene is TRBV20-1, the J gene TRBJ1-2; the D gene is possibly TRBD1 (5 bases). Germline lookup yields CDR1 DFQATT and CDR2 SNEGSKA (reference sequence). The CDR3 contains 16 residues. CDR3: CNARDFSEGRTYGYTF. CDR3 nucleotide sequence: TGCAATGCTAGAGATTTCAGTGAGGGGCGCACCTATGGCTACACCTTC.

This clonotype is labeled medium-sized. The chain links TRBV20-1 to TRBJ2-2, with a weak D call TRBD2 (5 bases). The V gene lost 4 bases and the J gene lost 3 bases, with 6 bases spanning the gap. CDR1 is DFQATT, CDR2 SNEGSKA, per germline (reference sequence). The CDR3 runs 12 residues. The CDR3 DNA reads TGCAGTGCTACGGGGTACACCGGGGAGCTGTTTTTT. The encoded protein is CSATGYTGELFF.

V and J are TRBV29-1 and TRBJ1-1, with a tentative D call TRBD1 (5 bases). The CDR3 sequence is 13 residues long. Germline-derived CDR1 and CDR2 are SQVTM and ANQGSEA. The germline V and J ends were trimmed by 8 bases and 6 bases, with 19 bases remaining between them. CDR3 protein: CSIHKGLSAEAFF. CDR3 DNA: TGCAGCATTCACAAGGGGCTCAGCGCTGAAGCTTTCTTT.

As concerns this clonotype: The junction shows a germline mismatch at one end, possibly a read error. The V and J genes are TRBV29-1 and TRBJ1-1; possibly TRBD1 for D (6 bases). The CDR3 extends over 10 amino acids. Per germline, CDR1 SQVTM and CDR2 ANQGSEA. CDR3 bases: TGCGACGTGGGGGACACTGAAGGTTTCTTT. As protein: CDVGDTEGFF.

There are many counts of this clonotype. V gene TRBV10-2 combines with J gene TRBJ2-5, with TRBD2 matching 14 bases. The junction had 10 bases not matched to a gene; V was cut back by 9 bases and J by 1 base. The CDR3 runs to 17 residues. CDR1 WSHSY and CDR2 SAAADI come from the germline V gene. CDR3 nucleotide sequence: TGCGCCAGACCTGGGACTAGCGGGAGAGATGGCCAAGAGACCCAGTACTTC. It specifies CARPGTSGRDGQETQYF.

In this sample, this clonotype turned up a few times. This CDR3 is missing its conserved last phenylalanine or tryptophan, likely due to a read error. CDR3 nucleotides: TGTGCCAGCAAGCTATTTCTAGCGGGAGGACGAGAGGATACGCAGTATTAT. This codes for CASKLFLAGGREDTQYY. The chain employs TRBV6-1 and TRBJ2-3, with 11 nucleotides matching TRBD2. The CDR3 totals 17 residues. Per germline, CDR1 MNHNS and CDR2 SASEGT. V lost 7 bases to trimming and J lost 6 bases; unmatched junction nucleotides: 15.

As regards this clonotype: One end of the junction varies from germline; a read error may be responsible. The rearrangement joins TRBV6-5 to TRBJ1-2; D is uncertain. The CDR3 spans 12 residues. Germline CDR1 MNHEY, CDR2 SVGAGI. DNA for the CDR3: TGTGCCAGCTCCACCCCGAGCTATGGCCACACCTTC. Translated: CASSTPSYGHTF.

To note about this clonotype: The junction departs from the called germline gene at one end, perhaps through a read error. This chain uses TRBV4-1 with TRBJ2-4; D not resolved. The CDR3 is made up of 16 amino acids. Germline V gene sequence: CDR1 MGHRA, CDR2 YSYEKL. Here the CDR3 DNA reads TGCGCCAGCAACCAAGGAAAGGATAGGGCTGAAAACATTCAGTACTTC. It specifies CASNQGKDRAENIQYF.

For this clonotype: The junction and the germline gene differ at one end; a read error may be behind it. The chain recombines TRBV6-2 or TRBV6-3 with TRBJ2-7; 8 positions match TRBD2. Germline-derived CDR1 and CDR2 are MNHEY and SVGEGT. The CDR3 has 15 residues. The CDR3 DNA follows: TGTGCCAGCAGGCCCGGAACTAGCGGTTCCTACGAGCAGTGCTTC. Its translation is CASRPGTSGSYEQCF.

This clonotype occurred a few times. The chain employs TRBV7-2 and TRBJ2-1, with a possible D match to TRBD1 (6 bases). Germline V CDR1 and CDR2: SGHTA, FQGNSA. The length of the CDR3 is 13 residues. Deletions cut 5 bases from V and 7 bases from J, with 12 bases between. In DNA form, the CDR3 reads TGTGCCAGCAGCCGCTTTACAGGGAATGAGCAGTTCTTC. This translates into CASSRFTGNEQFF.

In regard to this clonotype: The CDR3 does not close with the conserved phenylalanine or tryptophan, likely indicating a read error. The DNA is left out, because the CDR3 cannot be placed on it with certainty; the CDR3 is given as TCRdb lists it. The CDR3: CAIEGQDSYEHYL. This chain links TRBV10-3 with TRBJ2-7; the listed D gene, TRBD1, was not tested against the DNA. Germline V gene sequence: CDR1 ENHRY, CDR2 SYGVKD. The CDR3 spans 13 amino acids, including both terminal residues.

On this clonotype itself: At one boundary the junction diverges from the germline segment, which might be a read error. The chain is built from TRBV6-1 and TRBJ2-1, with 8 positions matching TRBD2. The CDR3 is 16 amino acids. Germline V gene data show CDR1 as MNHNS and CDR2 as SASEGT. In DNA, the CDR3 is TGTGTCAGCAGAACCCCGGGACTAGAGCAAAACAATGAGCAGTCCTTC. Protein product: CVSRTPGLEQNNEQSF.

As concerns this clonotype: The junction does not match germline at one end; this may be a read error. The V and J genes are TRBV6-2 or TRBV6-3 and TRBJ2-2; TRBD1 might be the D (5 bases). CDR1 is MNHEY, CDR2 SVGEGT, per germline. This CDR3 spans 16 amino acids. CDR3 amino acids: CAGSRLGHRLTVELFF. In DNA, the CDR3 is TGTGCCGGCAGTCGCCTTGGACACAGGCTAACCGTGGAGCTATTTTTT.

About this clonotype: One junction end does not reproduce the germline sequence, and a read error may be involved. The chain uses TRBV11-1 and TRBJ2-1; D is undetermined. The CDR3 runs 15 residues. CDR1 is SGHAT and CDR2 is FQDESV in the germline V gene (reference sequence). This CDR3 reads CASSPTSPTGDEQCF. The CDR3, as DNA: TGTGCCAGCAGCCCGACTTCTCCGACGGGCGATGAGCAGTGCTTC.

Concerning this clonotype itself: A much bigger clone sits one base away, suggesting this may be a read error. The chain couples TRBV14 to TRBJ2-3; D might be TRBD2 (6 bases). Trimming took 1 base from V and 0 from J, leaving 17 bases between them. In germline, CDR1 is SGHDN, CDR2 FVKESK. CDR3 length: 18 residues. This CDR3 reads CASSQVGGLTNSTDTQYF. In DNA, the CDR3 is TGTGCCAGCAGCCAAGTCGGAGGGCTGACTAATAGCACAGATACGCAGTATTTT.

Note on this clonotype: One end of the junction fails to match germline, which may point to a read error. The chain combines TRBV6-5 with TRBJ2-5; D might be TRBD1 or TRBD2, each matching 5 bases. The CDR3 loop spans 14 amino acids. The germline V gene encodes CDR1 MNHEY and CDR2 SVGAGI. CDR3 protein: CVSSPGAVQETLYF. DNA of the CDR3: TGTGTCAGCAGCCCCGGGGCAGTCCAAGAGACCCTGTACTTC.